Listed below are T cell receptor beta chains from one sample, sequenced in a study of cytomegalovirus exposure and HLA in healthy donors. Measured with immunoSEQ multiplex PCR; TCRdb has only the in-frame clones, and not every one. The top ten clones hold 2% to 3% of a sample with under 150,000 clones, 82% of them seen once. Specimen: PBMCs. The receptors were sampled from a woman under 30 in good health and CMV-seronegative. The CDR3 runs from the conserved cysteine through the conserved F or W. D genes are given only for firm matches. Clone size is shown for a subset of rows, as once, few, many or a class of expanded clone.

V gene	J gene	D gene	clone size	CDR3 DNA	CDR3 protein
TRBV6-6	TRBJ1-1	TRBD1	-	TGTGCCAGCAGAACAGGGGTGCGGACTGAAGCTTTCTTT	CASRTGVRTEAFF
TRBV19	TRBJ2-7	-	-	TGTGCCAGTAGTATCGGCGCTAGCGACGCCTACGAGCAGTACTTC	CASSIGASDAYEQYF
TRBV11-2	TRBJ2-1	TRBD1	-	TGTGCCAGCAGCCGTACAGGGGTGAATGAGCAGTTCTTC	CASSRTGVNEQFF
TRBV7-9	TRBJ1-1	-	-	TGTGCCAGCAGCCTTACGGGGAACACTGAAGCTTTCTTT	CASSLTGNTEAFF
TRBV5-4	TRBJ2-3	TRBD2	-	TGTGCCAGCAGCTCCGGGACTAGCGGAGTAGATACGCAGTATTTT	CASSSGTSGVDTQYF
TRBV5-4	TRBJ1-2	TRBD1	-	TGTGCCAGCAGCCCGGACAGGGACAATGGCTACACCTTC	CASSPDRDNGYTF
TRBV21-1	TRBJ2-1	-	-	TGTGCCAGCAGCAAAGACCGGACAGGGGAAGTCTACAATGAGCAGTTCTTC	CASSKDRTGEVYNEQFF
TRBV4-1	TRBJ1-1	-	-	TGCGCCAGCAGCCAAGAAAGGAGAGCTTTCTTT	CASSQERRAFF
TRBV25-1	TRBJ1-2	-	once	TGTGCCAGCACGGACTCGGGGGGGGCTAACTATGGCTACACCTTC	CASTDSGGANYGYTF
TRBV29-1	TRBJ1-6	-	few	TGCAGCGTTGCACACAGTCCTCAATCACCCCTCCACTTT	CSVAHSPQSPLHF
TRBV2	TRBJ2-1	-	-	TGTGCCAGCAGTGAACAGGAGGGGAATGAGCAGTTCTTC	CASSEQEGNEQFF
TRBV19	TRBJ1-2	-	-	TGTGCCAGTAGTATGAAAGGTCGGGTCGGCTACACCTTC	CASSMKGRVGYTF
TRBV27	TRBJ2-5	TRBD1	-	TGTGCCAGCAGTTTATCATCCAGGGGGCGGGAGACCCAGTACTTC	CASSLSSRGRETQYF
TRBV11-2	TRBJ2-1	-	-	TGTGCCAGCAGCTTATCAGGGTTCGATGAGCAGTTCTTC	CASSLSGFDEQFF
TRBV7-9	TRBJ1-4	-	-	TGTGCCAGCAGCTTAGTGCAGTACGAAAAACTGTTTTTT	CASSLVQYEKLFF
TRBV6-5	TRBJ1-2	-	-	TGTGCCAGCAGTTACTCAGCGTCCGGCTATGGCTACACCTTC	CASSYSASGYGYTF
TRBV5-1	TRBJ2-3	-	-	TGCGCCAGCAGCTTACAGGGTGCCCAGAGCACAGATACGCAGTATTTT	CASSLQGAQSTDTQYF
TRBV6-1	TRBJ2-3	TRBD2	-	TGTGCCAGCAGTGTTAGCGGGACCCGCACAGATACGCAGTATTTT	CASSVSGTRTDTQYF
TRBV5-8	TRBJ2-3	-	-	TGTGCCAGCAGCCGGCCGCGGGGGCACGCAGATACGCAGTATTTT	CASSRPRGHADTQYF
TRBV14	TRBJ2-5	-	-	TGTGCCAGCAGCCAAGTCCTTTCGGGGACCCAGTACTTC	CASSQVLSGTQYF
TRBV15	TRBJ2-6	TRBD2	-	TGTGCCACCAGCAGAGCGGATACTAGCGCAAGCTCTGGGGCCAACGTCCTGACTTTC	CATSRADTSASSGANVLTF
TRBV5-4	TRBJ1-1	-	few	TGTGCCAGCAGCTTGAGTCGACAGAACACTGAAGCTTTCTTT	CASSLSRQNTEAFF
TRBV28	TRBJ1-4	-	-	TGTGCCAGCAGCCCGCAGGGAACTAATGAAAAACTGTTTTTT	CASSPQGTNEKLFF
TRBV12-5	TRBJ2-2	-	-	TGTGCTAGTGGTTTGAGTTGGCAGGGGCCCACCGGGGAGCTGTTTTTT	CASGLSWQGPTGELFF
TRBV7-9	TRBJ1-1	-	-	TGTGCCAGCAGCTCCACAGGGAGCCCTGAAGCTTTCTTT	CASSSTGSPEAFF
TRBV19	TRBJ2-4	-	-	TGTGCCAGTAGTATAGATCAGGGAGCCAAAAACATTCAGTACTTC	CASSIDQGAKNIQYF
TRBV4-1	TRBJ1-1	-	-	TGCGCCAGCAGCCAAGTTAGGGGGATATCTGAAGCTTTCTTT	CASSQVRGISEAFF
TRBV15	TRBJ1-3	-	-	TGTGCCACCAGCAGAGGAGGCATGATGCGGTTTGGAAACACCATATATTTT	CATSRGGMMRFGNTIYF
TRBV5-1	TRBJ2-7	-	-	TGCGCCAGCAGCTTTGGCGGGACTCCCTACGAGCAGTACTTC	CASSFGGTPYEQYF
TRBV7-2	TRBJ1-3	TRBD1	few	TGTGCCAGCAGCTCGGACAGGGGTCCTGGAAACACCATATATTTT	CASSSDRGPGNTIYF
TRBV28	TRBJ1-2	-	-	TGTGCCAGCAGTCCCGGGGGGGCGGACTATGGCTACACCTTC	CASSPGGADYGYTF
TRBV18	TRBJ2-5	-	-	TGTGCCAGCTCACCACTCCCCGGTGGGAGCGGGTCGGAGACCCAGTACTTC	CASSPLPGGSGSETQYF
TRBV7-9	TRBJ1-2	TRBD1	once	TGTGCCAGCAGCTTTTCCGGGACAGGGGTTGAAGGCTACACCTTC	CASSFSGTGVEGYTF
TRBV5-1	TRBJ2-5	-	once	TGCGCCAGCAGCTTGGGCCCCAACAGGCTCCAAGAGACCCAGTACTTC	CASSLGPNRLQETQYF
TRBV28	TRBJ1-2	TRBD1	-	TGTGCCAGCAGTCCACGGACAGGGATCTATGGCTACACCTTC	CASSPRTGIYGYTF
TRBV28	TRBJ2-7	TRBD2	-	TGTGCCAGCAGTTCCCTTGAGTTGCGGGAGCGTACCTACGAGCAGTACTTC	CASSSLELRERTYEQYF
TRBV6-5	TRBJ2-3	-	-	TGTGCCAGCAAGGGGCAGGCCCACACAGATACGCAGTATTTT	CASKGQAHTDTQYF
TRBV25-1	TRBJ2-5	TRBD2	-	TGTGCCAGCAGTCCCTGGACTAGCGGGGGCCAGTACCAAGAGACCCAGTACTTC	CASSPWTSGGQYQETQYF
TRBV19	TRBJ2-1	TRBD2	-	TGTGCCAGTAGTAAGACTAGCGGGGCCTACAATGAGCAGTTCTTC	CASSKTSGAYNEQFF
TRBV27	TRBJ2-5	TRBD2	-	TGTGCCAGCAGTATGGGACTAGCGGGGACGGAGACCCAGTACTTC	CASSMGLAGTETQYF
TRBV30	TRBJ1-2	TRBD1	-	TGTGCCTGGCATACAGGGGTCTATGGCTACACCTTC	CAWHTGVYGYTF
TRBV5-1	TRBJ1-2	-	-	TGTGCCAGCAGCGCCGGTAACTATGGCTACACCTTC	CASSAGNYGYTF
TRBV6-5	TRBJ2-3	TRBD2	-	TGTGCCAGCCACACTCGGGCGGGAGCGGGAGATACGCAGTATTTT	CASHTRAGAGDTQYF
TRBV7-8	TRBJ2-1	TRBD1	-	TGTGCCAGCAGCCCAAGGGACAGTCACAATGAGCAGTTCTTC	CASSPRDSHNEQFF
TRBV19	TRBJ1-2	-	-	TGTGCCAGTAGTATCTCCGACACTAACTATGGCTACACCTTC	CASSISDTNYGYTF
TRBV14	TRBJ1-1	-	-	TGTGCCAGCATGACGGGAGGAGGCACTGAAGCTTTCTTT	CASMTGGGTEAFF
TRBV7-9	TRBJ1-1	-	-	TGTGCCAGCCATACCACCCGGGGTGGGGCTTTCTTT	CASHTTRGGAFF
TRBV5-4	TRBJ2-1	TRBD2	-	TGTGCCAGCATGACGGGAGGTTCCTACAATGAGCAGTTCTTC	CASMTGGSYNEQFF
TRBV10-2	TRBJ2-4	-	-	TGCGCCAGCAGTGAGGGCAGGCCGGACATTCAGTACTTC	CASSEGRPDIQYF
TRBV12-5	TRBJ2-3	-	once	TGTGCTAGTGGTTTGGTCGGGAGAGATACGCAGTATTTT	CASGLVGRDTQYF
TRBV11-1	TRBJ2-2	TRBD1	-	TGTGCCAGCAGCCCGGGACAGGGGAGAACCGGGGAGCTGTTTTTT	CASSPGQGRTGELFF
TRBV25-1	TRBJ2-2	-	-	TGTGCCAGCAGTGAAACCACAGGGAATGTGAGTACCGGGGAGCTGTTTTTT	CASSETTGNVSTGELFF